This T cell receptor (beta chain) is drawn from a study of shared clonotypes between healthy human individuals. General study findings and limits: Naive subsets generally had larger estimated richness than memory subsets.

All of the donors resided in Nashville, Tennessee, and each was a Caucasian adult. It was into CD45RA+ naive and CD45RA-negative memory subsets that the CD4+ cells were split. Original data processing: ImmunoSEQ sequences covered only the junction and lacked quality scores; filtering therefore differed. The protocol was immunoSEQ multiplex PCR, while the TCRdb copy is restricted to in-frame clones and leaves out a portion. V, J and clone size derive from that table, while D and trimming were established from the DNA sequence. The data show around 350,000 clones, with about 73% seen just once and 10% held by the top ten. This clone has a handful of counts. Its antigen is still unknown. The germline gives CDR1 SGHNT, CDR2 YYREEE (reference sequence). The CDR3 is 15 amino acids. Between the trimmed V and J ends, which lost 4 bases and 0 bases, there was a span of 12 bases.

This chain joins TRBV5-4 and TRBJ2-3; D may correspond to TRBD1 or TRBD2 (6 bases each). Sequenced sample: memory CD4+ T cells sorted from blood. Subset here: CD45RA-negative fraction. The clonotype was recovered from a man aged 30 to 45 in good health. CDR3 bases: TGTGCCAGCAGCGACAGGAGCGGGAGCACAGATACGCAGTATTTT. Translation: CASSDRSGSTDTQYF.